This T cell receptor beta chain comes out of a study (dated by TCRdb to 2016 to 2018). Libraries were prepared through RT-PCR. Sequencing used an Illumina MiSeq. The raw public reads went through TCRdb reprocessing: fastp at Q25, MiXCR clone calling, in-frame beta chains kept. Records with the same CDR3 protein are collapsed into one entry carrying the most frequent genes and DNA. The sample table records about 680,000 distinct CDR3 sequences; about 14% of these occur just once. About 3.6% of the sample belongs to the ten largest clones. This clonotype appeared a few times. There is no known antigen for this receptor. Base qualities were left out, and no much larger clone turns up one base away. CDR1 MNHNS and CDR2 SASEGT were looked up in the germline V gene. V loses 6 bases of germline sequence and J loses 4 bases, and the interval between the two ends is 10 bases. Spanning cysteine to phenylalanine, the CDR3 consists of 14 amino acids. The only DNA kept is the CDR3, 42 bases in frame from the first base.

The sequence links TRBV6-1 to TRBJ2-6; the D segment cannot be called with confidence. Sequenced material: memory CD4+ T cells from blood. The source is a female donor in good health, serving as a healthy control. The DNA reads TGTGCCAGCAGATGGGGTCACGGGGCCAACGTCCTGACTTTC. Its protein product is CASRWGHGANVLTF.